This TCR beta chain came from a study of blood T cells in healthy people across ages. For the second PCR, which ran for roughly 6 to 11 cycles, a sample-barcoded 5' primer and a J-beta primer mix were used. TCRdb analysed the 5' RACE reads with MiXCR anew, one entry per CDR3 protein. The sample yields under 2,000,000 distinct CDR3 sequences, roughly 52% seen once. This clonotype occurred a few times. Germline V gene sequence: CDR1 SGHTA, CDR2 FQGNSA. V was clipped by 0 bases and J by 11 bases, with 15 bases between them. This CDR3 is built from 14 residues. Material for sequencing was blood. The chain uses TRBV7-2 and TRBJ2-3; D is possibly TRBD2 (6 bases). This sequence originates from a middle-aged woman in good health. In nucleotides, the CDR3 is TGTGCCAGCAGCTTAGCCGGGACTGCCCCTGGGCAGTATTTT. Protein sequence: CASSLAGTAPGQYF.